These 13 T cell receptor beta chains share one sample of origin, sequenced in a study of blood T cell repertoires in COVID-19. Profiled with immunoSEQ multiplex PCR; TCRdb holds only in-frame clones, not every one. Of 110,000 or so clones listed, over 75% are singletons. The sequenced sample was peripheral blood. These receptors all stem from a man between 65 and 85 years old with active or convalescent COVID-19.

This chain connects TRBV27 to TRBJ2-7; 13 nucleotides line up with TRBD2. The CDR3 has 16 amino acids. V shed 4 bases and J 6 bases; nucleotides not matched to a gene: 9. The germline gives CDR1 MNHEY, CDR2 SMNVEV (reference sequence). The CDR3 spells CASSSGLAGAWGEQYF. The CDR3 nucleotides read TGTGCCAGCAGTTCTGGACTAGCGGGAGCCTGGGGCGAGCAGTACTTC.

The chain recombines TRBV28 with TRBJ1-4; D is uncertain. The CDR3 extends over 17 amino acids. CDR1 MDHEN and CDR2 SYDVKM come from the germline V gene. V lost 4 bases and J 8 bases, leaving 23 bases between the germline ends. CDR3 DNA: TGTGCCAGCAGTTACATATCTGCCGTAAGAGGATCGGAAAAACTGTTTTTT. Its protein product is CASSYISAVRGSEKLFF.

The V call is TRBV27, the J call TRBJ2-3; tentative D call: TRBD1 (6 bases). The V end lost 7 bases, the J end lost 5 bases, and 13 bases lay between the germline ends. Germline V gene lookup returns CDR1 MNHEY and CDR2 SMNVEV (reference sequence). This CDR3 is 13 amino acids long. In DNA, the CDR3 is TGTGCCAGCACAAGGACAGAGGTAGATACGCAGTATTTT. Translation gives CASTRTEVDTQYF.

This chain connects TRBV13 to TRBJ2-1; 11 positions agree with TRBD1. The ends lost 4 bases at V and 12 bases at J; junction bases unmatched: 11. Per the germline V gene, CDR1 is PRHDT and CDR2 is FYEKMQ (reference sequence). The CDR3 is 15 residues long. The CDR3 spells CASSSRDRGWAGQFF. CDR3 nucleotide sequence: TGTGCCAGCAGCTCCCGGGACAGGGGGTGGGCCGGGCAGTTCTTC.

The rearrangement uses TRBV9 and TRBJ1-2, with 8 bases aligning to TRBD1. Trimming took 8 bases from V and 0 from J; bases not matched to a gene: 6. Germline V gene lookup returns CDR1 SGDLS and CDR2 YYNGEE. The CDR3 contains 14 residues. This chain's CDR3 is CASKTGASNYGYTF. CDR3 DNA sequence: TGTGCCAGTAAGACAGGGGCCTCTAACTATGGCTACACCTTC.

V is TRBV19 and J is TRBJ2-5; D might be TRBD2 (6 bases). Trimming took off 3 bases at V and 3 bases at J, with 8 bases between the two ends. The CDR3 runs 13 residues. Germline CDR1 and CDR2: LNHDA and SQIVND (reference sequence). CDR3 amino acids: CASSMEREETQYF. The CDR3 region has the DNA TGTGCCAGTAGTATGGAGCGGGAAGAGACCCAGTACTTC.

The chain recombines TRBV7-6 with TRBJ2-1; TRBD1 aligns across 10 bases. The germline CDR1 and CDR2 sequences are SGHVS and FNYEAQ. The CDR3 is 14 residues long. Trimming at V came to 3 bases and at J to 6 bases, leaving 2 bases not matched to a gene. The CDR3 region has the DNA TGTGCCAGCAGCTTTGGGACAGGGGCCAATGAGCAGTTCTTC. Its translation is CASSFGTGANEQFF.

The chain has TRBV11-3 and TRBJ2-3, with 9 bases matching TRBD2. This CDR3 is 17 amino acids long. Germline V lookup: CDR1 SGHNT, CDR2 YENEEA. Losses at the gene ends were 7 bases for V and 2 bases for J; bases not matched to a gene: 13. In DNA, the CDR3 is TGTGCCAGCATCCCTGGCGGGAGGGGCCAACCCACAGATACGCAGTATTTT. Protein sequence: CASIPGGRGQPTDTQYF.

The chain is built from TRBV27 and TRBJ2-7; 12 nucleotides match TRBD1. Per germline, CDR1 MNHEY and CDR2 SMNVEV (reference sequence). V lost 5 bases, J lost 2 bases, and 4 bases stayed unmatched. This CDR3 has 15 amino acids. The CDR3 DNA sequence: TGTGCCAGCAGTAAAGGGACAGGGGGCACCTACGAGCAGTACTTC. Translated, it gives CASSKGTGGTYEQYF.

The J gene is TRBJ2-5, the V gene TRBV12-5; D possibly corresponds to TRBD1 (5 bases). V lost 1 base and J 4 bases, leaving 7 bases between the germline ends. Germline CDR1 reads LGHNT; CDR2 reads FRNRAP. This CDR3 has 13 residues. CDR3 residues: CASGLGGGETQYF. DNA of the CDR3: TGTGCTAGTGGTTTGGGGGGCGGAGAGACCCAGTACTTC.

The chain links TRBV6-5 to TRBJ2-5; D might be TRBD1 (6 bases). Per the germline V gene, CDR1 is MNHEY and CDR2 is SVGAGI. The CDR3 has 13 residues. Trimming cost V 9 bases and J 7 bases, with 18 bases left between them. The DNA for the CDR3 is TGTGCCAGTGAAGGGGGTTCGGGGAGGACCCAGTACTTC. Its protein is CASEGGSGRTQYF.

The rearrangement joins TRBV21-1 to TRBJ2-7; the tabulated D call, TRBD1, remains unverified against the DNA. TRBV21-1 is reported as a pseudogene. The CDR3 is 14 residues long. The CDR3 loop is CASSKVGHLSEQYF. CDR3 nucleotides: TGTGCCAGCAGCAAAGTGGGACACCTCTCCGAGCAGTACTTC.

This chain uses TRBV14 with TRBJ1-1; 7 bases agree with TRBD1. The V segment lost 6 bases and the J segment 1 base; nucleotides outside the gene matches: 2. Germline lookup yields CDR1 SGHDN and CDR2 FVKESK. The CDR3 has 13 residues. CDR3 nucleotides: TGTGCCAGCAGTTGGGACAGGAACACTGAAGCTTTCTTT. It encodes CASSWDRNTEAFF.